One sample yielded the 12 T cell receptor beta chains listed below, sequenced in a study of vaccination and CD4 T cells after COVID-19. No antigen has been assigned to these receptors. The treatment was: roughly 10-day PBMC culture with coronavirus spike peptide pools or control peptides (ViraFEST assay). The Oncomine TCR Beta short-read assay generated sequence data from the DNA of cultured CD4+ T cells. Via MiXCR, TCRdb re-called the PCR reads, giving one row per CDR3 protein. This table holds more than 10,000 distinct CDR3 sequences, roughly 36% found once. The sequencing input was cultured CD4+ T cells from blood. These receptors were taken from a human donor with COVID-19.

This chain links TRBV6-5 with TRBJ2-5; possibly TRBD1 for D (5 bases). V was clipped by 4 bases and J by 4 bases, with 16 bases between them. Germline values: CDR1 MNHEY, CDR2 SVGAGI. The CDR3 runs to 15 residues. CDR3 sequence reads: CASSSAGSVVETQYF. The CDR3 nucleotides read TGTGCCAGCAGTTCCGCAGGGTCGGTGGTAGAGACCCAGTACTTC.

The rearrangement joins TRBV4-1 to TRBJ1-5, with D unclear. Looked up from germline, CDR1 is MGHRA and CDR2 is YSYEKL. V was clipped by 0 bases and J by 4 bases, with 16 bases between them. The CDR3 runs 17 residues. The CDR3 spells CASSQDGERLGNQPQHF. For the CDR3, the DNA is TGCGCCAGCAGCCAAGATGGTGAGAGGCTTGGGAATCAGCCCCAGCATTTT.

J is TRBJ2-2 and V is TRBV2; 7 bases agree with TRBD2. Per germline, CDR1 SNHLY and CDR2 FYNNEI. V lost 1 base to trimming and J lost 4 bases; unmatched junction nucleotides: 6. The CDR3 is 16 residues long. The CDR3 protein is CASSEGGGPSTGELFF. The CDR3 DNA follows: TGTGCCAGCAGTGAAGGGGGGGGTCCTAGCACCGGGGAGCTGTTTTTT.

V is TRBV6-1 and J is TRBJ2-6; D assignment may be TRBD1 or TRBD2 (6 bases each). The CDR3 is made up of 18 amino acids. CDR1 and CDR2 (germline): MNHNS, SASEGT. Trimming left V 7 bases short and J 2 bases short, with 21 bases between. The CDR3 loop is CASNPWSGAIPGANVLTF. The DNA of the CDR3 is TGTGCCAGCAATCCCTGGTCGGGGGCCATACCTGGGGCCAACGTCCTGACTTTC.

This chain uses TRBV15 with TRBJ2-3, with D possibly TRBD1 on 6 matching bases. The V gene lost 2 bases and the J gene lost 5 bases, with 14 bases spanning the gap. The CDR3 runs 15 residues. Germline assignment: CDR1 LNHNV and CDR2 YYDKDF (reference sequence). For the CDR3, the DNA is TGTGCCACCAGCAGAAGCAGGGGCAGGGGAGATACGCAGTATTTT. This translates into CATSRSRGRGDTQYF.

This clonotype has more than one count but fewer than ten. This rearrangement joins TRBV19 to TRBJ1-2; D possibly corresponds to TRBD1 (5 bases). The V and J ends lost 5 bases and 5 bases respectively, with 12 bases between them. The CDR3 runs 13 residues. Germline lookup yields CDR1 LNHDA and CDR2 SQIVND (reference sequence). DNA of the CDR3: TGTGCCAGTAGTGTAGGACGGGGGTATGGCTACACCTTC. Translating it yields CASSVGRGYGYTF.

Sample share makes this clonotype medium-sized (0.01 to 0.1%). The rearrangement links TRBV6-5 to TRBJ1-1, with D possibly TRBD1 on 6 matching bases. Germline values: CDR1 MNHEY, CDR2 SVGAGI. Between the trimmed V and J ends, which lost 1 base and 7 bases, there was a span of 13 bases. This CDR3 spans 14 amino acids. CDR3 region: CASSYFSGTNEAFF. The DNA for the CDR3 is TGTGCCAGCAGTTACTTTTCCGGGACAAATGAAGCTTTCTTT.

In this sample, this clonotype turned up once. Here the CDR3 DNA reads TGTGCCAGCAGCTCCGGGACACAAACTAATGAAAAACTGTTTTTT. Residues: CASSSGTQTNEKLFF. The V and J genes are TRBV25-1 and TRBJ1-4; TRBD1 might be the D (6 bases). V lost 6 bases, J lost 1 base, and 12 bases lay in between. CDR1 and CDR2 from the germline V gene are MGHDK and SYGVNS. The CDR3 spans 15 residues.

This clonotype turned up a few times. This chain joins TRBV28 and TRBJ1-2, with D uncertain. The V end was cut by 2 bases, the J end by 3 bases, with 7 bases between. CDR1 is MDHEN and CDR2 is SYDVKM in the germline V gene. This CDR3 comprises 13 residues. The CDR3 sequence: CASSLTSDYGYTF. CDR3 in DNA: TGTGCCAGCAGTTTAACGTCAGACTATGGCTACACCTTC.

The V gene is TRBV7-2, the J gene TRBJ2-3; 9 nucleotides match TRBD1. The ends lost 5 bases at V and 1 base at J; junction bases unmatched: 4. Germline CDR1 SGHTA, CDR2 FQGNSA. This CDR3 has 15 residues. The CDR3 loop reads CASSRGQGRTDTQYF. The CDR3 region has the DNA TGTGCCAGCAGCCGAGGACAGGGGCGCACAGATACGCAGTATTTT.

The chain employs TRBV6-2 or TRBV6-3 and TRBJ1-5; possibly TRBD1 for D (5 bases). The V end was cut by 0 bases, the J end by 3 bases, with 15 bases between. The germline gives CDR1 MNHEY, CDR2 SVGEGT. The CDR3 consists of 17 residues. CDR3 loop: CASSYSTGVKINQPQHF. The CDR3 region has the DNA TGTGCCAGCAGTTACTCGACGGGGGTTAAGATCAATCAGCCCCAGCATTTT.

The V call is TRBV20-1, the J call TRBJ1-3, with D maybe TRBD1 (5 bases). Trimming removed 5 bases at V and 4 bases at J, with 18 bases between. This CDR3 has 15 amino acids. Per the germline V gene, CDR1 is DFQATT and CDR2 is SNEGSKA (reference sequence). The CDR3, as DNA: TGCAGTGCTGGACCCCCAGGGTCTAACGGAAACACCATATATTTT. This gives the protein CSAGPPGSNGNTIYF.